The source of this T cell receptor beta chain is a study of blood T cell repertoires in COVID-19. Study at large: T cells, B-cell-depleted T cells, or PBMCs supplied cDNA or gDNA.

CDR1 is MNHEY, CDR2 SMNVEV, per germline (reference sequence). Losses at the gene ends were 3 bases for V and 3 bases for J; bases not matched to a gene: 3. The CDR3 sequence is 15 residues long. The method was immunoSEQ multiplex PCR; TCRdb's version includes in-frame clones alone and lacks a portion of them. The data contain fewer than 250,000 clones, 70% to 90% of them singletons. The rearrangement uses TRBV27 and TRBJ2-1; TRBD2 agrees at 9 bases. The source material was PBMCs or T cells enriched from blood (not recorded which). The TCR originated in a woman in her thirties or forties in a cohort exposed to, infected with or recovered from COVID-19 (not recorded which). The CDR3 sequence is CASSFSGRVYNEQFF. The CDR3, as DNA: TGTGCCAGCAGTTTTAGCGGGAGAGTCTACAATGAGCAGTTCTTC.